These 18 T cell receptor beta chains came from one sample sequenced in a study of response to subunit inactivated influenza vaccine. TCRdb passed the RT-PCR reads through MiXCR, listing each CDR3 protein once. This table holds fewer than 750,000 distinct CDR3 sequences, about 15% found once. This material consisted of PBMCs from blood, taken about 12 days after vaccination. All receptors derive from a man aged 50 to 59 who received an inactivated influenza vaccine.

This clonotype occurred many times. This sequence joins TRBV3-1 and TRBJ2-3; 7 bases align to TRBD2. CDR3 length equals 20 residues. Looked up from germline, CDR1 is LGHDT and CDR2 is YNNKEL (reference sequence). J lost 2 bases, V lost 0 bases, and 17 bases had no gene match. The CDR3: CASSQDSHFRRSGVTDTQYF. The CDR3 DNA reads TGTGCCAGCAGCCAAGATTCCCATTTTCGCCGGAGCGGGGTCACAGATACGCAGTATTTT.

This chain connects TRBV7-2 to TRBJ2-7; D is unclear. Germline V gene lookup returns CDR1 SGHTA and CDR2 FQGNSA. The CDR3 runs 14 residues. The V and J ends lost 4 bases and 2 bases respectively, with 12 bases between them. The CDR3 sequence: CASSSYTKTYEQYF. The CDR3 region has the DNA TGTGCCAGCAGCTCGTACACGAAAACCTACGAGCAGTACTTC.

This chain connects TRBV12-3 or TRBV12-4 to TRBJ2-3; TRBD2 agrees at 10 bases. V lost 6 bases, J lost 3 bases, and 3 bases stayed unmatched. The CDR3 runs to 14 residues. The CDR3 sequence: CASRSSGRTDTQYF. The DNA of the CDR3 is TGTGCCAGCAGGTCTAGCGGGAGAACAGATACGCAGTATTTT.

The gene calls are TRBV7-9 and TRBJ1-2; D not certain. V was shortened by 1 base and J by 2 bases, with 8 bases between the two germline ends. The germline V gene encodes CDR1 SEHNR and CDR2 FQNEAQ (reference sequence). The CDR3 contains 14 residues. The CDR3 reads CASSLDGLNYGYTF. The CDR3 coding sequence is TGTGCCAGCAGCTTAGACGGCCTCAACTATGGCTACACCTTC.

The CDR3 DNA follows: TGTGCCAGCACCGCCTGGGGGGGCAGTTCAGATACGCAGTATTTT. Encoded protein: CASTAWGGSSDTQYF. The V and J genes are TRBV27 and TRBJ2-3, with D possibly being TRBD2 (7 bases). The CDR3 length is 15 residues. V lost 7 bases and J lost 4, with 18 bases in between. In germline, CDR1 is MNHEY, CDR2 SMNVEV (reference sequence).

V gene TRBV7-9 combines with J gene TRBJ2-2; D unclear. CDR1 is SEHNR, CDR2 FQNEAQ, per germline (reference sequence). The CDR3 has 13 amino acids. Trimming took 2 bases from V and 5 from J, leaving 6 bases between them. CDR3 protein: CASSLSWTGELFF. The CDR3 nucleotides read TGTGCCAGCAGCTTATCGTGGACCGGGGAGCTGTTTTTT.

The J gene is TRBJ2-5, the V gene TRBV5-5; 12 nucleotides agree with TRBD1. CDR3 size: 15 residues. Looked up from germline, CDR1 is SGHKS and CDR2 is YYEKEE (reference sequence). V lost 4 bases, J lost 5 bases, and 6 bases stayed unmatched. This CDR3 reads CASSMGQGARETQYF. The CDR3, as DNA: TGTGCCAGCAGCATGGGACAGGGGGCCCGGGAGACCCAGTACTTC.

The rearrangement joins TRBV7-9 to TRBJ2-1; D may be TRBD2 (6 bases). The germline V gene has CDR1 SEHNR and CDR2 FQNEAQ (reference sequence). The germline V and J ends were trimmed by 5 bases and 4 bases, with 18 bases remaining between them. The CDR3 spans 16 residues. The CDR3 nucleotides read TGTGCCAGCAGCCGGGACTCAAATCTTGAGTACAATGAGCAGTTCTTC. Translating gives CASSRDSNLEYNEQFF.

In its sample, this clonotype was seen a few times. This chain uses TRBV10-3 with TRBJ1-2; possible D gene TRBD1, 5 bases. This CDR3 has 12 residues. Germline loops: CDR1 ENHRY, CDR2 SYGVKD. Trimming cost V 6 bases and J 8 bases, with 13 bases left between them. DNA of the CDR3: TGTGCCATCAGCCCGGGACTAGAGGGCTACACCTTC. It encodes CAISPGLEGYTF.

The chain's CDR3 is CASSGGRVSSGANVLTF. In DNA form, the CDR3 reads TGTGCCAGCAGTGGGGGACGGGTAAGCTCTGGGGCCAACGTCCTGACTTTC. The chain employs TRBV27 and TRBJ2-6; tentatively, D is TRBD1 or TRBD2 (5 bases each). Trimming pared 5 bases from V and 0 bases from J, leaving 14 bases between. Germline loops: CDR1 MNHEY, CDR2 SMNVEV (reference sequence). The CDR3 covers 17 residues.

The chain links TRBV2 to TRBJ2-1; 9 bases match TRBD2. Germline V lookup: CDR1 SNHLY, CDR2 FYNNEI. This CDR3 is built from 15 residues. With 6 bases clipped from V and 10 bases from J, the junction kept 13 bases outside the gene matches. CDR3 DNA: TGTGCCAGCAGCAGACTAGCGGAGCAAAACGGGGAGCAGTTCTTC. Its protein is CASSRLAEQNGEQFF.

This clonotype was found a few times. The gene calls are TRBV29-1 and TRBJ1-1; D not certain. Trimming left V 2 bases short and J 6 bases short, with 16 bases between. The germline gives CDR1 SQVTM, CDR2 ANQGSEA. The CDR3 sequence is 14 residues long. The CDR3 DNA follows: TGCAGCGTTGAATATGGATTGCAGGCCGCTGAAGCTTTCTTT. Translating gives CSVEYGLQAAEAFF. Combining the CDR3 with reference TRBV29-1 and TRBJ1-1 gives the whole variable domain SAVISQKPSRDICQRGTSLTIQCQVDSQVTMMFWYRQQPGQSLTLIATANQGSEATYESGFVIDKFPISRPNLTFSTLTVSNMSPEDSSIYLCSVEYGLQAAEAFFGQGTRLTVV.

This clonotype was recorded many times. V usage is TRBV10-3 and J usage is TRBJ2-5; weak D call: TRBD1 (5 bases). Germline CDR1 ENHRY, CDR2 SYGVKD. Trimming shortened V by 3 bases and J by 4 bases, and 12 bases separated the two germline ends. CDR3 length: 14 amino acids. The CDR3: CAISDGSRGETQYF. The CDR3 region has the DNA TGTGCCATCAGTGATGGTAGTAGGGGAGAGACCCAGTACTTC.

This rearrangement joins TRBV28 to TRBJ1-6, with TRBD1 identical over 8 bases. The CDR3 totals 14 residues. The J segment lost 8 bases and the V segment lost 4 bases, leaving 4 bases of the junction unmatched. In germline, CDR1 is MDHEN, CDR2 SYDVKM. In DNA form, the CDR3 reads TGTGCCAGCAGTTCGGACAGGGTATATTCACCCCTCCACTTT. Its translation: CASSSDRVYSPLHF.

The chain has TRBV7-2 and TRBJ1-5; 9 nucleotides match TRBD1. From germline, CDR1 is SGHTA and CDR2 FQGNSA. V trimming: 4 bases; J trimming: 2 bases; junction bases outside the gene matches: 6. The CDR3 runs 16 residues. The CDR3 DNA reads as TGTGCCAGCAGCTCCACAGGGGGCGCGGGCAATCAGCCCCAGCATTTT. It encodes CASSSTGGAGNQPQHF.

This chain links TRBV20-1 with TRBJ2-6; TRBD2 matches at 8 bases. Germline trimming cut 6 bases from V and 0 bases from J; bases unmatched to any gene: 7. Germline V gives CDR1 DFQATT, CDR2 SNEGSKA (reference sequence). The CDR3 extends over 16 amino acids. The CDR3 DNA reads TGCAGTGCCCAGAGCGGGGGAAGCTCTGGGGCCAACGTCCTGACTTTC. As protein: CSAQSGGSSGANVLTF.

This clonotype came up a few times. CDR3 sequence: CASSQDPGILYSPLHF. CDR3 nucleotide sequence: TGCGCCAGCAGCCAAGATCCGGGGATCTTGTATTCACCCCTCCACTTT. The chain links TRBV4-3 to TRBJ1-6; D unresolved. The CDR3 runs 16 residues. V was clipped by 0 bases and J by 8 bases, with 14 bases between them. Per the germline V gene, CDR1 is LGHNA and CDR2 is YSLEER.

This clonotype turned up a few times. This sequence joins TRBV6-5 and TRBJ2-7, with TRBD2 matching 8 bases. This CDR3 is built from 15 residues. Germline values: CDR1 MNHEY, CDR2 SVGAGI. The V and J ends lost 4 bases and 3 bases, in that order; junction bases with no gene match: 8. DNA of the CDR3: TGTGCCAGCAGTTTCAGGACTAGCAGTCACTACGAGCAGTACTTC. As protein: CASSFRTSSHYEQYF.